These T cell receptor beta chains were read from a single sample in a study of blood T cell repertoires in COVID-19. Only in-frame clones appear in the TCRdb table, and some are missing; sequencing was by immunoSEQ multiplex PCR. This repertoire shows roughly 260,000 clones, roughly 87% found once; its top ten account for 2% to 2.5%. Sequencing was carried out using peripheral blood. Receptor source: a woman between 50 and 59 years old who had recovered from COVID-19. Both conserved end residues are part of each CDR3. D genes are given only for firm matches. Size is omitted from some rows. Given values are once, few, many or a class for expanded clones.

>NA|TRBJ2-6|TRBV9|NA
CASSVSGGNSGANVLTF
TGTGCCAGCAGCGTAAGCGGCGGCAACTCTGGGGCCAACGTCCTGACTTTC
>NA|TRBJ1-2|TRBV10-1|NA
CASTEARTAKYTLVYGYTF
TGCGCCAGCACCGAGGCCCGGACAGCAAAGTATACCCTAGTCTATGGCTACACCTTC
>NA|TRBJ2-2|TRBV5-4|TRBD2
CASSAGGGIVSTGELFF
TGTGCCAGCAGCGCGGGGGGCGGGATTGTGAGCACCGGGGAGCTGTTTTTT
>once|TRBJ1-2|TRBV10-3|NA
CAISTIDGGYGYTF
TGTGCCATCAGTACTATCGACGGAGGCTATGGCTACACCTTC
>once|TRBJ1-2|TRBV19|NA
CASRTSQGNYGYTF
TGTGCCAGTAGGACCTCACAGGGTAACTATGGCTACACCTTC
>NA|TRBJ1-2|TRBV18|TRBD1
CASSPISGTGHYGYTF
TGTGCCAGCTCACCAATAAGTGGGACAGGGCACTATGGCTACACCTTC
>NA|TRBJ2-7|TRBV19|TRBD1
CASSSRGRPYEQYF
TGTGCCAGTAGTTCAAGGGGGCGCCCCTACGAGCAGTACTTC
>NA|TRBJ2-3|TRBV6-2/TRBV6-3|NA
CASSQTWGGDTQYF
TGTGCCAGCAGTCAGACTTGGGGCGGAGATACGCAGTATTTT
>NA|TRBJ1-2|TRBV30|NA
CAWSAGDYGYTF
TGTGCCTGGAGTGCAGGGGACTATGGCTACACCTTC
>NA|TRBJ2-3|TRBV15|TRBD2
CATSRDPSGRSTDTQYF
TGTGCCACCAGCAGAGATCCCAGCGGGAGATCCACAGATACGCAGTATTTT
>NA|TRBJ1-3|TRBV5-4|NA
CASSSGGGGNTIYF
TGTGCCAGCAGCTCGGGGGGCGGGGGAAACACCATATATTTT
>NA|TRBJ1-1|TRBV20-1|NA
CSASNGAGGAFF
TGCAGTGCTAGTAACGGGGCGGGGGGAGCTTTCTTT
>NA|TRBJ2-5|TRBV7-2|TRBD2
CASSLVSGRGETQYF
TGTGCCAGCAGCTTAGTTAGCGGGAGAGGAGAGACCCAGTACTTC
>NA|TRBJ2-3|TRBV7-2|TRBD1
CASSLWGQPSTDTQYF
TGTGCCAGCAGCCTGTGGGGACAGCCTAGCACAGATACGCAGTATTTT
>NA|TRBJ2-4|TRBV4-2|TRBD2
CASSQAVVAGAKNIQYF
TGTGCCAGCAGCCAAGCCGTGGTAGCGGGAGCCAAAAACATTCAGTACTTC